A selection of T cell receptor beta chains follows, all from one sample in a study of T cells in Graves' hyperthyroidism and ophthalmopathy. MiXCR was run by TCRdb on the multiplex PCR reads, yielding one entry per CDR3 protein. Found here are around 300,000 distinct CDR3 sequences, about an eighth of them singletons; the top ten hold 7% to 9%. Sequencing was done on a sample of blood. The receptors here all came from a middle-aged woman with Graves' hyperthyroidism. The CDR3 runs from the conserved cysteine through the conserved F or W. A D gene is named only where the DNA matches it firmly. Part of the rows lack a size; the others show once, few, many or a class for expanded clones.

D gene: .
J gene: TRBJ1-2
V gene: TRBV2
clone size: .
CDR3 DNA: TGTGCCAGCCTTGCAGGCGGCTATGGCTACACCTTC
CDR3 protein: CASLAGGYGYTF

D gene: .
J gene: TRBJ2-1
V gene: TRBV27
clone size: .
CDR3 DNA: TGTGGAGTCGGTAAAAGCTCCTACAATGAGCAGTTCTTC
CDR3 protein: CGVGKSSYNEQFF

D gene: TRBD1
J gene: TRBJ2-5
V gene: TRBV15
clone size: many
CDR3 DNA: TGTGCCATCGGGACAGGGGATCTCCAAGAGACCCAGTACTTC
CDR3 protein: CAIGTGDLQETQYF

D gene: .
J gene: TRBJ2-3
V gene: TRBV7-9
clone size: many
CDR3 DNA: TGTGCCAGTCCTGACCCGTGGGGGCTCTACACAGATACGCAGTATTTT
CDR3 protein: CASPDPWGLYTDTQYF

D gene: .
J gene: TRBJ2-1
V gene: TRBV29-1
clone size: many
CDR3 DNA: TGCAGCGTAGACCAAGCCAATGAGCAGTTCTTC
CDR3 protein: CSVDQANEQFF

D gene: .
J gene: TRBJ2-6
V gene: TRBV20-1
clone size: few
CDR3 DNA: TGCAGTGCTAGACTCGCTGGGGCCAACGTCCTGACTTTC
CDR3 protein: CSARLAGANVLTF

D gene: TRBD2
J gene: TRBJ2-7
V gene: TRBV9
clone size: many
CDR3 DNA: TGTGCCAGCAGCCCCTGGGAGGGGAGCTCCTACGAGCAGTACTTC
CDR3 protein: CASSPWEGSSYEQYF

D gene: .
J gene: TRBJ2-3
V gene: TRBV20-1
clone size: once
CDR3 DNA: TGCAGTGCTAGACCCTCGGGGGATACGCAGTATTTT
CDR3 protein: CSARPSGDTQYF

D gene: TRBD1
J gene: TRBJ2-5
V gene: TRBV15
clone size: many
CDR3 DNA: TGTGCCACCAGCAGAGATTGGACAGGGGGCTTCGAGACCCAGTACTTC
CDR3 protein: CATSRDWTGGFETQYF

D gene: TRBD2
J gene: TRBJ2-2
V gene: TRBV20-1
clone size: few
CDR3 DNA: TGCAGTGCTAGGTATCCTAGCGGGAGATCCGGGGAGCTGTTTTTT
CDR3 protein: CSARYPSGRSGELFF

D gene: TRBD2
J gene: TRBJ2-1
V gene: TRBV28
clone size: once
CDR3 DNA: TGTGCCAGCGGACTAGCACGCGAGCAGTTCTTC
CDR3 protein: CASGLAREQFF

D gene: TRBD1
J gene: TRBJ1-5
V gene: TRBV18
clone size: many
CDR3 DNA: TGTGCCAGCTCACCGGGACAGAATCAGCCCCAGCATTTT
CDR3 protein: CASSPGQNQPQHF

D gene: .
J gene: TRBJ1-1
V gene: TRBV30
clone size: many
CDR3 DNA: TGTGCCTGGAGTGACACAGGGAACACTGAAGCTTTCTTT
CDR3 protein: CAWSDTGNTEAFF

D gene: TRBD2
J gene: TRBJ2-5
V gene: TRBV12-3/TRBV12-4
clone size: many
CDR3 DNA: TGTGCCAGCAGTCCGATCATAGCGGGAATTCATCAAGAGACCCAGTACTTC
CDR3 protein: CASSPIIAGIHQETQYF

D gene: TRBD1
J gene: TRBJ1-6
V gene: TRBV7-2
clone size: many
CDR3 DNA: TGTGCCAGCAGCTTAGCTCAGGGGGCCTCTTCACCCCTCCACTTT
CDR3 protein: CASSLAQGASSPLHF

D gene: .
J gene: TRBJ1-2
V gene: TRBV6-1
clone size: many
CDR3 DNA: TGTGCCAGCGGCCCAACAGGGCCCCCTAACTATGGCTACACCTTC
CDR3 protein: CASGPTGPPNYGYTF

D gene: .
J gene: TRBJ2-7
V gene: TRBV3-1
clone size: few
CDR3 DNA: TGTGCCAGCAGCCTTGGGACTCCGTCAGGTGGGGAGCAGTACTTC
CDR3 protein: CASSLGTPSGGEQYF

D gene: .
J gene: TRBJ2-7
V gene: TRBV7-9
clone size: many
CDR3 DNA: TGTGCCAGCAGGGAAGGGACATTGGGAGAGCAGTACTTC
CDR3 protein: CASREGTLGEQYF

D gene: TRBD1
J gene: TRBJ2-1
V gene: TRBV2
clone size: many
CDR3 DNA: TGTGCCAGCAGTAAGGACAGGGATGGTGAGCAGTTCTTC
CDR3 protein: CASSKDRDGEQFF

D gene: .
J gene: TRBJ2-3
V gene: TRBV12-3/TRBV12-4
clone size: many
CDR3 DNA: TGTGCCAGCAGTATCGGACACGCCACAGATACGCAGTATTTT
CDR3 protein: CASSIGHATDTQYF

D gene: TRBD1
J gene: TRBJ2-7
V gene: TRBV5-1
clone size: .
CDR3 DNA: TGCGCCAGCAGCTTGGTAGGGACAGGGTTCGACGAGCAGTACTTC
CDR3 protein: CASSLVGTGFDEQYF

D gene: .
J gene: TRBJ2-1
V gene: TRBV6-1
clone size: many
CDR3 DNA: TGTGCCAGCAGTCGAGGGGGCTCCTACAATGAGCAGTTCTTC
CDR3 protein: CASSRGGSYNEQFF

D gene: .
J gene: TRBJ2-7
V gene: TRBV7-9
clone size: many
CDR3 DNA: TGTGCCAGCAGCTCTCTGCTAGACGAGCAGTACTTC
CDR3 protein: CASSSLLDEQYF

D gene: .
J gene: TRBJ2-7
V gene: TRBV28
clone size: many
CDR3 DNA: TGTGCCAGCAGTTTCAGGGGCGAGCAGTACTTC
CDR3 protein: CASSFRGEQYF

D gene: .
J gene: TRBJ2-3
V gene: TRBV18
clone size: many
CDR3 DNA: TGTGCCAGCTCACCCCGACGGCCCTCGGGGGATACGCAGTATTTT
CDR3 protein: CASSPRRPSGDTQYF

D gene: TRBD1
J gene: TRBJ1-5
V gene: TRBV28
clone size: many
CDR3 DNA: TGTGCCAGCAGTTTAGAACAGGGGAGCCAGCCCCAGCATTTT
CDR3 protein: CASSLEQGSQPQHF

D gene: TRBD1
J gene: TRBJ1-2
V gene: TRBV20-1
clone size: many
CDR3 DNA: TGCAGTGGCAAGCCGACCGGGACAGGGATTGGTGGCTACACCTTC
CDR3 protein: CSGKPTGTGIGGYTF

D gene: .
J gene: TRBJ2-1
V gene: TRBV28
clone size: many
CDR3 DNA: TGTGCCAGCAGTTTGGGCAGGGGGCCCGTCAAGACACTCGGGGGAGGGTACAATGAGCAGTTCTTC
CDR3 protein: CASSLGRGPVKTLGGGYNEQFF

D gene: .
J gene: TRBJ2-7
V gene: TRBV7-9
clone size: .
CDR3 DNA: TGTGCCAGCAGCTCCGGCCAATACGAAGGGCAGTACTTC
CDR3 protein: CASSSGQYEGQYF

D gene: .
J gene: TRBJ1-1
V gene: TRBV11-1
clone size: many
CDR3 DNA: TGTGCCAGCAGCTTAGCCCTGGGGGCTTTTACTGAAGCTTTCTTT
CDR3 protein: CASSLALGAFTEAFF

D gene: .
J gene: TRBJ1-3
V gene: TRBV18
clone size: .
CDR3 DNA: TGTGCCAGCTCACCGGGAAGCTCTGGAAACACCATATATTTT
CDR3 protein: CASSPGSSGNTIYF

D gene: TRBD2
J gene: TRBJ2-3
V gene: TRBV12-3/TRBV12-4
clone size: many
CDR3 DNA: TGTGCCAGCAGTTTAATGGGAGCGGGAGGGCCAGGAGGCACAGATACGCAGTATTTT
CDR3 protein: CASSLMGAGGPGGTDTQYF

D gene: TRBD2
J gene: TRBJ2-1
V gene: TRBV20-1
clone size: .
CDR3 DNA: TGCAGTGCTAGAGATAGCGGGACTAGCGGGAGGGCTAGGCAGTTCTTC
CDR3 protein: CSARDSGTSGRARQFF

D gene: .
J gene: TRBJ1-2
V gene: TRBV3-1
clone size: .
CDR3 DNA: TGTGCCAGCAGCCAAGAAGTTGGGGCGACAGCGACTTATGGCTACACCTTC
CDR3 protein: CASSQEVGATATYGYTF

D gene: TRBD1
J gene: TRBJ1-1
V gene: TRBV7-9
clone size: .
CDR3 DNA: TGTGCCAGCAGCTTGGGACAGGGGGCGGACACTGAAGCTTTCTTT
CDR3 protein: CASSLGQGADTEAFF

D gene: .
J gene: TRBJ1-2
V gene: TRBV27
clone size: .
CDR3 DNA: TGTGCCAGCAGTTCCCGAGAGGCCGCCAACTATGGCTACACCTTC
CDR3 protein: CASSSREAANYGYTF

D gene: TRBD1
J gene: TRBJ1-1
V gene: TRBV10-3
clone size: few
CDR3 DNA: TGTGCCATCAGATCCGGGACAGGGTTTTACAGTGAAGCTTTCTTT
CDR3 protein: CAIRSGTGFYSEAFF

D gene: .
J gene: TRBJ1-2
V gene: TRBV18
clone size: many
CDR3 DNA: TGTGCCAGCTCACCAGGGTCCGGCTACACCTTC
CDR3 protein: CASSPGSGYTF

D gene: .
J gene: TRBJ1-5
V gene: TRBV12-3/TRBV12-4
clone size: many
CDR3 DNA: TGTGCCAGCAGTTTCCGGGGTGGAGATCAGCCCCAGCATTTT
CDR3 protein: CASSFRGGDQPQHF

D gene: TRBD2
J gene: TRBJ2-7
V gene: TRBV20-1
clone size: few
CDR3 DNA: TGCAGTGCTCCAGACCTAGCGGGAGAGGCCTACGAGCAGTACTTC
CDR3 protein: CSAPDLAGEAYEQYF

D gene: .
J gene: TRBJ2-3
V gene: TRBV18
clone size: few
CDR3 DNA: TGTGCCAGCTCACTTTTACAGGGAGCCACAGATACGCAGTATTTT
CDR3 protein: CASSLLQGATDTQYF

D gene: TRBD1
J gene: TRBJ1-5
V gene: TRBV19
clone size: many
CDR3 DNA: TGTGCCAGTAGTGCCATTGGGACAGGCGGGCAGCCCCAGCATTTT
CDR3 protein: CASSAIGTGGQPQHF

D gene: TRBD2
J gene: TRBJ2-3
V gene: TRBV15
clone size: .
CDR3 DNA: TGTGCCACCAGGGGGACTAGCGGGAGAGCAGATACGCAGTATTTT
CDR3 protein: CATRGTSGRADTQYF

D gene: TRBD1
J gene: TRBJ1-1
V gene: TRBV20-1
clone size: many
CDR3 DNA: TGCAGTGCTAGTTTACAGGGGAGGAACACTGAAGCTTTCTTT
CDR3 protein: CSASLQGRNTEAFF

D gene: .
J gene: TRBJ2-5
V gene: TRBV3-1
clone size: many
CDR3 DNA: TGTGCCAGCAGCCAGGGGACGAACCAAGAGACCCAGTACTTC
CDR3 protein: CASSQGTNQETQYF

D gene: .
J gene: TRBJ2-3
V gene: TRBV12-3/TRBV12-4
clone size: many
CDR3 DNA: TGTGCCAGCACTCGGACTATACGCACAGATACGCAGTATTTT
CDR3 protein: CASTRTIRTDTQYF

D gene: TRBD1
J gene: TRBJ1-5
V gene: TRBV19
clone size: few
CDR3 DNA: TGTGCCAGTAGTATGGGGACAGGGGTTGATCAGCCCCAGCATTTT
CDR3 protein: CASSMGTGVDQPQHF

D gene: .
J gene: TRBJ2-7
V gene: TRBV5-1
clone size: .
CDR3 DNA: TGCGCTAGCACCAATTGGCCCCACGAGCAGTACTTC
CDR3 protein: CASTNWPHEQYF

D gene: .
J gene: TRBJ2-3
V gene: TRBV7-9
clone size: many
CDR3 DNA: TGTGCCAGCAGGTCGGACGGGAGAGGGGATACGCAGTATTTT
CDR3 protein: CASRSDGRGDTQYF

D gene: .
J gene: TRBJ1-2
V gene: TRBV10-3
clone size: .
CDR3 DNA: TGTGCCACTAGGTCGCCTGAAGCTAACTATGGCTACACCTTC
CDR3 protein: CATRSPEANYGYTF

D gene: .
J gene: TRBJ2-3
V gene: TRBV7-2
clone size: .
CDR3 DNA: TGTGCCAGCAGCTCCCTATCGAGGGGAGGTACGCAGTATTTT
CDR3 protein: CASSSLSRGGTQYF

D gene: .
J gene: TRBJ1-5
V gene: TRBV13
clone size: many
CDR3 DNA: TGTGCCAGCAGCTTACGAGGAGGCAGTCAGCCCCAGCATTTT
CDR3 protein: CASSLRGGSQPQHF

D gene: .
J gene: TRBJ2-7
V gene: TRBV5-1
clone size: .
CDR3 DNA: TGCGCCAGCAGCTTGGGCCCAGGGGACTTCTACGAGCAGTACTTC
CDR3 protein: CASSLGPGDFYEQYF

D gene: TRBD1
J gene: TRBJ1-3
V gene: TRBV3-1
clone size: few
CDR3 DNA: TGTGCCAGCAGCCCCGGGACAGGAGGAAACACCATATATTTT
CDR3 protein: CASSPGTGGNTIYF

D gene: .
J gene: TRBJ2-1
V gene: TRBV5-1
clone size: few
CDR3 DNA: TGCGCCAGCAGCTTGGTCTCGGGCTGGAACAATGAGCAGTTCTTC
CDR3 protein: CASSLVSGWNNEQFF

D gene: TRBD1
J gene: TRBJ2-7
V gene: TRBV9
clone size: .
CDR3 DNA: TGTGCCAGCAGCGTCACCGGACAGGGGGCGAGTGAGCAGTACTTC
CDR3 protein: CASSVTGQGASEQYF

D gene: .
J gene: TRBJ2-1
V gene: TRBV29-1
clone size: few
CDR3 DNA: TGCAGCGTCATGGGCAATTGGAATGAGCAGTTCTTC
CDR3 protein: CSVMGNWNEQFF

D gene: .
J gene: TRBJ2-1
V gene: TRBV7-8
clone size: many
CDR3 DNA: TGTGCCAGCAGCGCAGACTGGAATGAGCAGTTCTTC
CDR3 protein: CASSADWNEQFF

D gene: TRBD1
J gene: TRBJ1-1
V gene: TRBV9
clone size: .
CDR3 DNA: TGTGCCAGCAGCCCTCGACAGGGAAGAATGAACACTGAAGCTTTCTTT
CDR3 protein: CASSPRQGRMNTEAFF

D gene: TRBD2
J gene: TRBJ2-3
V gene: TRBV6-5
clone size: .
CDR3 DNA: TGTGCCAGCAGTCCCTCGACTAGCGGGAACCCCACAGATACGCAGTATTTT
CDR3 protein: CASSPSTSGNPTDTQYF